Each of the 29 T cell receptor beta chains below was sequenced from the same sample in a study of CD8 T cells in ankylosing spondylitis. TCRdb reprocessed the 5' RACE reads via MiXCR and lists one record per CDR3 protein. The data hold under 55,000 distinct CDR3 sequences, with less than 8.5% observed a single time. Sequencing used blood, either unsorted or a sorted T cell fraction (not recorded which). Receptors originate from a female donor with ankylosing spondylitis or in good health (not recorded which).

J is TRBJ2-1 and V is TRBV7-9, with a weak D call TRBD1 (5 bases). V was clipped by 3 bases and J by 7 bases, with 10 bases between them. The CDR3 runs 13 residues. Germline CDR1 is SEHNR and CDR2 is FQNEAQ (reference sequence). The CDR3 bases are TGTGCCAGCAGCTTTGAAGGGGTTAATGAGCAGTTCTTC. This gives the protein CASSFEGVNEQFF.

In its sample, this clonotype was seen many times. The V call is TRBV5-1, the J call TRBJ2-1, with D possibly being TRBD1 or TRBD2 (5 bases each). V gave up 0 bases and J gave up 0 bases, with 10 bases separating them. This CDR3 comprises 16 residues. Germline assignment: CDR1 SGHRS and CDR2 YFSETQ. CDR3 in amino acids: CASSLGPGSSYNEQFF. CDR3 coding DNA: TGCGCCAGCAGCTTGGGCCCAGGGAGCTCCTACAATGAGCAGTTCTTC.

This clonotype was found many times. The chain is built from TRBV10-3 and TRBJ2-7; TRBD2 aligns across 8 bases. The J segment lost 3 bases and the V segment lost 6 bases, leaving 16 bases of the junction unmatched. Germline CDR1 is ENHRY and CDR2 is SYGVKD. The CDR3 runs 17 residues. For the CDR3, the DNA is TGTGCCATCAGCCCGAACCTGGTAATAGCGGGAATCTACGAGCAGTACGTC. Its translation is CAISPNLVIAGIYEQYV.

This clonotype was counted many times. The rearrangement links TRBV7-3 to TRBJ2-2; D is unresolved. CDR1 SGHTA and CDR2 FQGTGA come from the germline V gene. Trimming cost V 2 bases and J 4 bases, with 11 bases left between them. The CDR3 sequence is 15 residues long. CDR3 sequence reads: CASSLLGGVTGELFF. CDR3 nucleotide sequence: TGTGCCAGCAGCTTATTAGGTGGGGTCACCGGGGAGCTGTTTTTT.

This clonotype came up many times. This chain links TRBV11-2 with TRBJ2-5, with D tentatively TRBD2 (7 bases). The CDR3 contains 14 residues. Trimming cost V 5 bases and J 0 bases, with 10 bases left between them. The V gene's germline CDR1 is SGHAT and CDR2 FQNNGV. Here the CDR3 DNA reads TGTGCCAGCAGCGGAGGGGGGGACCAAGAGACCCAGTACTTC. Translation: CASSGGGDQETQYF.

This clonotype was seen a handful of times. The rearrangement uses TRBV2 and TRBJ1-2, with D possibly TRBD1 on 6 matching bases. This CDR3 is 9 amino acids long. CDR1 is SNHLY and CDR2 is FYNNEI in the germline V gene. Trimming left V 11 bases short and J 8 bases short, with 9 bases between. The CDR3, as DNA: TGTGCCCAAGGGGGGGGCTACACCTTC. Its translation: CAQGGGYTF. Full variable domain (outside the CDR3, taken from reference TRBV2 and TRBJ1-2): EPEVTQTPSHQVTQMGQEVILRCVPISNHLYFYWYRQILGQKVEFLVSFYNNEISEKSEIFDDQFSVERPDGSNFTLKIRSTKLEDSAMYFCAQGGGYTFGSGTRLTVV.

At least ten counts were recorded for this clonotype. The chain links TRBV7-9 to TRBJ1-5, with D possibly being TRBD1 (6 bases). The germline gives CDR1 SEHNR, CDR2 FQNEAQ (reference sequence). Between the trimmed V and J ends, which lost 3 bases and 2 bases, there was a span of 11 bases. CDR3 length equals 15 residues. The CDR3 nucleotides are TGTGCCAGCAGCTTGGGGGGGCAACGCAATCAGCCCCAGCATTTT. It is translated as CASSLGGQRNQPQHF.

This clonotype was picked up many times. CDR3: CSARRTSQETQYF. CDR3 DNA: TGCAGTGCTCGGCGGACTTCCCAAGAGACCCAGTACTTC. V is TRBV20-1 and J is TRBJ2-5, with a possible D match to TRBD2 (5 bases). The CDR3 spans 13 residues. V shed 5 bases and J shed 1 base, with 11 bases lying between them. Germline-derived CDR1 and CDR2 are DFQATT and SNEGSKA (reference sequence).

This clonotype was detected ten times or more. This sequence joins TRBV5-5 and TRBJ1-6; unclear D gene. Trimming removed 4 bases at V and 5 bases at J, with 19 bases between. Germline-derived CDR1 and CDR2 are SGHKS and YYEKEE (reference sequence). CDR3 length: 17 residues. CDR3 in DNA: TGTGCCAGCAGCACCCAACTGGCGGCTGGACATAATTCACCCCTCCACTTT. It is translated as CASSTQLAAGHNSPLHF.

This clonotype has ten or more counts. This chain uses TRBV18 with TRBJ2-2, with D hard to call. CDR1 KGHSH and CDR2 LQKENI come from the germline V gene. This CDR3 is 15 amino acids long. V shed 3 bases and J shed 1 base, with 9 bases lying between them. DNA of the CDR3: TGTGCCAGCTCACCCAGGACCCTGAACACCGGGGAGCTGTTTTTT. Its protein product is CASSPRTLNTGELFF.

This clonotype came up many times. The chain uses TRBV6-5 and TRBJ1-2; D not resolved. Germline V gene lookup returns CDR1 MNHEY and CDR2 SVGAGI. CDR3 length equals 11 residues. The ends were cut back, 4 bases at V and 5 bases at J, with 5 bases in the middle. Here the CDR3 DNA reads TGTGCCAGCAGTTGGGGTTATGGCTACACCTTC. This codes for CASSWGYGYTF.

Concerning this clonotype itself: With a much larger clone just one base away, this may be a read error. This chain connects TRBV12-3 or TRBV12-4 to TRBJ1-1; D may be TRBD1 (6 bases). CDR3 size: 15 residues. The CDR3 nucleotides are TGTGCCGGCAGTTCCTGGGGACATCAGAACACTGAAGCTTTCTTT. It encodes CAGSSWGHQNTEAFF.

This clonotype was observed at least ten times. J is TRBJ2-7 and V is TRBV15, with D maybe TRBD1 (5 bases). CDR3 length: 14 amino acids. Germline V CDR1 and CDR2: LNHNV, YYDKDF (reference sequence). The V end was cut by 0 bases, the J end by 1 base, with 7 bases between. CDR3 nucleotide sequence: TGTGCCACCAGCAGAGATCAGGGATCCTACGAGCAGTACTTC. Translating it yields CATSRDQGSYEQYF.

The gene calls are TRBV28 and TRBJ2-5; D is ambiguous. The ends were cut back, 5 bases at V and 5 bases at J, with 21 bases in the middle. This CDR3 spans 16 amino acids. The germline V gene has CDR1 MDHEN and CDR2 SYDVKM. The DNA for the CDR3 is TGTGCCAGCAGTCAAACAGCCCCGATTGCTCAGGAGACCCAGTACTTC. Encoded protein: CASSQTAPIAQETQYF.

This clonotype was picked up many times. The genes are TRBV5-1 and TRBJ1-1; D not certain. The germline V and J ends were trimmed by 3 bases and 7 bases, with 13 bases remaining between them. This CDR3 contains 13 residues. Germline V gives CDR1 SGHRS, CDR2 YFSETQ. CDR3 amino acids: CASSSGVDREAFF. Here the CDR3 DNA reads TGCGCCAGCAGCTCGGGTGTGGACCGTGAAGCTTTCTTT.

Ten or more counts support this clonotype. The V and J genes are TRBV5-1 and TRBJ2-3, with D perhaps matching TRBD2 (6 bases). With 2 bases removed from V and 3 bases from J, the gap between germline ends came to 10 bases. This CDR3 is built from 14 residues. In germline, CDR1 is SGHRS, CDR2 YFSETQ. The CDR3 is CASSFGLLTDTQYF. CDR3 nucleotides: TGCGCCAGCAGCTTTGGACTACTAACAGATACGCAGTATTTT. The full variable domain, in which reference TRBV5-1 and TRBJ2-3 provide the parts outside the CDR3, is KAGVTQTPRYLIKTRGQQVTLSCSPISGHRSVSWYQQTPGQGLQFLFEYFSETQRNKGNFPGRFSGRQFSNSRSEMNVSTLELGDSALYLCASSFGLLTDTQYFGPGTRLTVL.

This clonotype was picked up many times. This sequence joins TRBV2 and TRBJ2-5, with unresolved D. The V end was cut by 3 bases, the J end by 2 bases, with 10 bases between. The germline gives CDR1 SNHLY, CDR2 FYNNEI. The CDR3 has 14 amino acids. CDR3 sequence: CASSERHPQETQYF. In nucleotides, the CDR3 is TGTGCCAGCAGTGAGCGTCACCCACAAGAGACCCAGTACTTC.

This clonotype was recorded at least ten times. The J gene is TRBJ2-1, the V gene TRBV20-1; TRBD2 aligns across 7 bases. Trimming cost V 4 bases and J 2 bases; bases outside gene matches: 5. This CDR3 contains 14 residues. The germline V gene encodes CDR1 DFQATT and CDR2 SNEGSKA (reference sequence). CDR3 bases: TGCAGTGCTAAAGGGACTACGCCCTACAATGAGCAGTTCTTC. Protein: CSAKGTTPYNEQFF.

This clonotype was counted ten times or more. The rearrangement links TRBV3-1 to TRBJ1-1; D gene unclear. V shed 0 bases and J shed 1 base, with 15 bases lying between them. The CDR3 runs 17 residues. Germline loops: CDR1 LGHDT, CDR2 YNNKEL (reference sequence). Here the CDR3 reads CASSQDSWETTNTEAFF. The CDR3 bases are TGTGCCAGCAGCCAAGATTCCTGGGAAACTACGAACACTGAAGCTTTCTTT.

This clonotype was observed many times. The CDR3 DNA follows: TGTGCCAGCAGATGGGGGGACAGCACAGATACGCAGTATTTT. Its protein is CASRWGDSTDTQYF. This chain uses TRBV12-3 or TRBV12-4 with TRBJ2-3, with D perhaps matching TRBD2 (6 bases). Trimming left V 6 bases short and J 0 bases short, with 10 bases between. CDR3 size: 14 residues.

This clonotype was seen ten or more times. The V and J genes are TRBV5-6 and TRBJ2-3; 12 bases are shared with TRBD2. This CDR3 contains 19 residues. Losses at the gene ends were 3 bases for V and 0 bases for J; bases not matched to a gene: 11. Germline CDR1 is SGHDT and CDR2 is YYEEEE. CDR3 protein: CASSYQRTSGASSTDTQYF. CDR3 bases: TGTGCCAGCAGCTATCAACGGACTAGCGGGGCATCTAGCACAGATACGCAGTATTTT.

This clonotype showed up many times. J is TRBJ2-5 and V is TRBV3-1; 7 nucleotides align to TRBD1. V gave up 4 bases and J gave up 2 bases; unmatched junction bases: 10. Germline assignment: CDR1 LGHDT and CDR2 YNNKEL (reference sequence). CDR3 length: 16 residues. CDR3 sequence: CASSPPLRQGQETQYF. CDR3 nucleotide sequence: TGTGCCAGCAGCCCGCCCCTCAGACAGGGACAAGAGACCCAGTACTTC.

This clonotype was detected ten times or more. V gene TRBV20-1 combines with J gene TRBJ1-1; 7 bases align to TRBD1. The germline V gene encodes CDR1 DFQATT and CDR2 SNEGSKA (reference sequence). J lost 1 base, V lost 5 bases, and 10 bases had no gene match. This CDR3 region has 15 residues. CDR3 in DNA: TGCAGTGCTCTCAGGGGGGAGAATTCGAACACTGAAGCTTTCTTT. This codes for CSALRGENSNTEAFF.

This clonotype was counted many times. V usage is TRBV6-5 and J usage is TRBJ1-1, with D uncertain. Germline values: CDR1 MNHEY, CDR2 SVGAGI. V lost 0 bases to trimming and J lost 0 bases, with 8 bases between them. The CDR3 contains 15 residues. The chain's CDR3 is CASSYSDTMNTEAFF. The CDR3 nucleotides read TGTGCCAGCAGTTACTCCGACACAATGAACACTGAAGCTTTCTTT.

Ten or more counts support this clonotype. The chain carries TRBV9 and TRBJ1-6; D unclear. CDR3 size: 16 residues. Germline V CDR1 and CDR2: SGDLS, YYNGEE. The V end was cut by 0 bases, the J end by 6 bases, with 13 bases between. CDR3 amino acids: CASSVGFLSGNSPLHF. The CDR3 DNA is TGTGCCAGCAGCGTAGGGTTTCTTTCGGGTAATTCACCCCTCCACTTT.

Notes on this clonotype: Possible read error: a much larger clone is one base away. The genes are TRBV20-1 and TRBJ1-4; D is unclear. The CDR3 runs to 13 residues. CDR1 and CDR2 (germline): DFQATT, SNEGSKA (reference sequence). Written as DNA, the CDR3 is TGCAGTGCTAGGTCGGATCCTAATGAAAATCTGTTTTTT. It is translated as CSARSDPNENLFF.

Concerning this clonotype: A read error may explain this, as a much larger clone is one base away. The chain combines TRBV7-8 with TRBJ1-1, with a tentative D call TRBD1 (5 bases). V lost 1 base, J lost 5 bases, and 11 bases lay in between. The germline V gene encodes CDR1 SGHVS and CDR2 FQNEAQ. CDR3 size: 14 residues. The CDR3 DNA reads as TGTGCCAGCAGCTTAGACCTCTGGGGGACTGAAGCTTTCTTT. It codes for CASSLDLWGTEAFF.

In its sample, this clonotype was seen a few times. The junction shows a germline mismatch at one end, possibly a read error. The chain links TRBV27 to TRBJ1-5; 8 bases map to TRBD1. CDR3 length equals 14 residues. CDR1 MNHEY and CDR2 SMNVEV come from the germline V gene (reference sequence). The CDR3 here is CASRLGQGNHPQHF. CDR3 sequence (DNA): TGTGCCAGCAGGCTCGGACAGGGTAATCATCCCCAGCATTTT.

The rearrangement joins TRBV7-9 to TRBJ2-7, with 7 bases matching TRBD2. This CDR3 contains 13 residues. The V gene end was trimmed by 10 bases and the J gene end by 2 bases; junction bases not matched to a gene: 8. Germline CDR1 SEHNR, CDR2 FQNEAQ (reference sequence). For the CDR3, the DNA is TGTGCCAACAGACCAGCGGGGACCTACGAGCAGTACTTC. Its translation is CANRPAGTYEQYF.